A single sample gave rise to the 29 T cell receptor beta chains below, sequenced in a study of shared clonotypes between healthy human individuals. Clones were sequenced by immunoSEQ multiplex PCR, and TCRdb holds only the in-frame ones, with some missing. The sample includes roughly 1,600,000 clones, about 98.5% of them seen just once. The sample was naive CD4+ T cells sorted from blood. The subset was: CD45RA+ positively selected. The receptors were gathered from a man aged 30 to 39 in good health.

The sample holds a few counts of this clone. The chain employs TRBV7-9 and TRBJ2-7; unclear D gene. The CDR3 has 12 amino acids. CDR1 is SEHNR, CDR2 FQNEAQ, per germline (reference sequence). The V end was cut by 5 bases, the J end by 6 bases, with 11 bases between. This chain's CDR3 is CASSPPRSEQYF. The CDR3 DNA follows: TGTGCCAGCAGCCCTCCTAGGTCCGAGCAGTACTTC.

The V and J genes are TRBV10-3 and TRBJ2-2; perhaps TRBD2 as D (5 bases). CDR3 length: 17 amino acids. Germline-derived CDR1 and CDR2 are ENHRY and SYGVKD. The V and J ends lost 0 bases and 1 base respectively, with 12 bases between them. DNA of the CDR3: TGTGCCATCAGTGAGTCGAGGGCCGTCCAGAACACCGGGGAGCTGTTTTTT. Encoded protein: CAISESRAVQNTGELFF.

The chain links TRBV2 to TRBJ1-5; D unresolved. CDR3 size: 15 residues. Germline loops: CDR1 SNHLY, CDR2 FYNNEI. V lost 2 bases, J lost 7 bases, and 15 bases lay in between. The CDR3 nucleotides are TGTGCCAGCAGTGAATATAAGGCTGGCGCCCAGCCCCAGCATTTT. It encodes CASSEYKAGAQPQHF.

In its sample, this clone was seen once. The rearrangement links TRBV6-5 to TRBJ2-7, with TRBD1 matching 8 bases. The V segment lost 6 bases and the J segment 6 bases; nucleotides outside the gene matches: 10. CDR3 length: 14 amino acids. The germline V gene encodes CDR1 MNHEY and CDR2 SVGAGI. The CDR3 reads CASSWRTGMGEQYF. The CDR3, as DNA: TGTGCCAGCAGCTGGAGGACAGGGATGGGCGAGCAGTACTTC.

J is TRBJ2-3 and V is TRBV4-3; D unclear. V was trimmed by 2 bases and J by 6 bases, leaving 9 bases between them. CDR1 is LGHNA, CDR2 YSLEER, per germline. The CDR3 spans 13 residues. The CDR3 is CASSQSPADTQYF. The CDR3 DNA is TGCGCCAGCAGCCAATCTCCGGCGGATACGCAGTATTTT.

The chain joins TRBV30 to TRBJ1-1; TRBD1 might be the D (6 bases). Germline CDR1 reads GTSNPN; CDR2 reads SVGIG (reference sequence). V was clipped by 3 bases and J by 1 base, with 24 bases between them. This CDR3 contains 18 residues. CDR3 bases: TGTGCCTGGAGGGGTCGCAGGGGAGCCTATTACGGGAACACTGAAGCTTTCTTT. The encoded protein is CAWRGRRGAYYGNTEAFF.

The V call is TRBV19, the J call TRBJ2-7, with 7 positions matching TRBD2. V dropped 5 bases and J dropped 2; count of bases not matched to a gene: 6. The CDR3 has 14 residues. CDR1 LNHDA and CDR2 SQIVND come from the germline V gene (reference sequence). Written as DNA, the CDR3 is TGTGCCAGTAGTTTTCGGGGGAGGGCCTACGAGCAGTACTTC. Protein: CASSFRGRAYEQYF.

The CDR3 protein is CAISEWGQPSNTGELFF. As DNA, the CDR3 is TGTGCCATCAGTGAGTGGGGACAGCCGTCGAACACCGGGGAGCTGTTTTTT. This chain connects TRBV10-3 to TRBJ2-2; 7 bases map to TRBD1. The V and J ends lost 1 base and 0 bases, in that order; junction bases with no gene match: 5. The CDR3 consists of 17 residues. Germline values: CDR1 ENHRY, CDR2 SYGVKD.

Concerning this clone itself: At the DNA level, this CDR3 is encoded by other sequences in the same sample as well. J is TRBJ2-1 and V is TRBV27; no clear D. From germline, CDR1 is MNHEY and CDR2 SMNVEV (reference sequence). Deletions cut 9 bases from V and 0 bases from J, with 9 bases between. The CDR3 consists of 13 residues. CDR3 sequence reads: CASRSSSYNEQFF. The CDR3 DNA is TGTGCCAGTCGGTCGAGCTCCTACAATGAGCAGTTCTTC.

The chain links TRBV19 to TRBJ1-5, with 10 bases matching TRBD1. The CDR3 runs 15 residues. V was pared by 10 bases and J by 2 bases, with 8 bases of the junction left unmatched. The germline V gene has CDR1 LNHDA and CDR2 SQIVND (reference sequence). The CDR3 region has the DNA TGTGCCACCTCGGACAGGGGGGGAGGCAATCAGCCCCAGCATTTT. Its protein product is CATSDRGGGNQPQHF. Using reference TRBV19 and TRBJ1-5 for the parts outside the CDR3, the full variable domain is DGGITQSPKYLFRKEGQNVTLSCEQNLNHDAMYWYRQDPGQGLRLIYYSQIVNDFQKGDIAEGYSVSREKKESFPLTVTSAQKNPTAFYLCATSDRGGGNQPQHFGDGTRLSIL.

V is TRBV27 and J is TRBJ1-5; possible D gene TRBD1, 6 bases. Germline V CDR1 and CDR2: MNHEY, SMNVEV (reference sequence). V was pared by 2 bases and J by 1 base, with 15 bases between. The CDR3 spans 17 residues. CDR3 DNA sequence: TGTGCCAGCAGTTTACTCGGGGCGGGGGCCAGCAATCAGCCCCAGCATTTT. Translation gives CASSLLGAGASNQPQHF.

The V and J genes are TRBV7-3 and TRBJ2-2; 10 nucleotides match TRBD2. CDR1 is SGHTA, CDR2 FQGTGA, per germline. The CDR3 is 17 residues long. J lost 6 bases, V lost 2 bases, and 9 bases had no gene match. The CDR3 nucleotides read TGTGCCAGCAGCTTATCTAGCGGGAGCCCACTCTCCGGGGAGCTGTTTTTT. Protein product: CASSLSSGSPLSGELFF. The full variable domain, rest sourced from reference TRBV7-3 and TRBJ2-2, is GAGVSQTPSNKVTEKGKYVELRCDPISGHTALYWYRQSLGQGPEFLIYFQGTGAADDSGLPNDRFFAVRPEGSVSTLKIQRTERGDSAVYLCASSLSSGSPLSGELFFGEGSRLTVL.

The chain combines TRBV5-1 with TRBJ2-3; no reliable D call. The germline CDR1 and CDR2 sequences are SGHRS and YFSETQ. The V end lost 4 bases, the J end lost 5 bases, and 11 bases lay between the germline ends. The CDR3 is made up of 13 amino acids. The CDR3 loop reads CASSLTDGDTQYF. The CDR3 DNA follows: TGCGCCAGCAGCCTCACCGACGGAGATACGCAGTATTTT. The full variable domain, rest sourced from reference TRBV5-1 and TRBJ2-3, is KAGVTQTPRYLIKTRGQQVTLSCSPISGHRSVSWYQQTPGQGLQFLFEYFSETQRNKGNFPGRFSGRQFSNSRSEMNVSTLELGDSALYLCASSLTDGDTQYFGPGTRLTVL.

This chain joins TRBV27 and TRBJ2-1, with 10 bases aligning to TRBD2. V trimming: 7 bases; J trimming: 6 bases; junction bases outside the gene matches: 9. Per germline, CDR1 MNHEY and CDR2 SMNVEV (reference sequence). This CDR3 spans 15 amino acids. The chain's CDR3 is CASNPSGRTSNEQFF. The CDR3 coding sequence is TGTGCCAGCAACCCTAGCGGGAGAACCAGCAATGAGCAGTTCTTC.

The J gene is TRBJ2-5, the V gene TRBV11-2; 8 nucleotides match TRBD2. The CDR3 sequence is 13 residues long. Germline V lookup: CDR1 SGHAT, CDR2 FQNNGV. V lost 4 bases to trimming and J lost 4 bases; unmatched junction nucleotides: 2. The CDR3 here is CASSSTSGETQYF. The CDR3 DNA reads TGTGCCAGCAGCTCCACTAGCGGAGAGACCCAGTACTTC.

Of note for this clone: Other nucleotide sequences in the sample specify the same CDR3. The gene calls are TRBV5-1 and TRBJ1-1; 8 bases line up with TRBD1. The germline gives CDR1 SGHRS, CDR2 YFSETQ. With 0 bases clipped from V and 0 bases from J, the junction kept 1 base outside the gene matches. This CDR3 contains 15 residues. The CDR3 DNA reads TGCGCCAGCAGCTTGGGACAGGGGATGAACACTGAAGCTTTCTTT. Amino acid sequence: CASSLGQGMNTEAFF.

This clone was observed once. The chain joins TRBV6-1 to TRBJ1-4; a possible D gene is TRBD1 (5 bases). CDR1 is MNHNS and CDR2 is SASEGT in the germline V gene. V was trimmed by 2 bases and J by 6 bases, leaving 7 bases between them. This CDR3 contains 13 residues. This chain's CDR3 is CASSERGDEKLFF. The CDR3 region has the DNA TGTGCCAGCAGTGAACGGGGCGATGAAAAACTGTTTTTT.

The genes are TRBV28 and TRBJ2-2; TRBD2 matches at 7 bases. V lost 1 base to trimming and J lost 0 bases; unmatched junction nucleotides: 2. The CDR3 sequence is 16 residues long. CDR1 is MDHEN and CDR2 is SYDVKM in the germline V gene. CDR3 in DNA: TGTGCCAGCAGTTTATCTAGCGGAGCGAACACCGGGGAGCTGTTTTTT. It yields the protein CASSLSSGANTGELFF.

This chain links TRBV19 with TRBJ2-7, with D possibly TRBD1 on 5 matching bases. V was pared by 7 bases and J by 0 bases, with 13 bases between. This CDR3 contains 14 residues. The germline CDR1 and CDR2 sequences are LNHDA and SQIVND (reference sequence). The CDR3: CASTPTVSSYEQYF. CDR3 in DNA: TGTGCCAGTACCCCGACAGTAAGCTCCTACGAGCAGTACTTC.

The chain carries TRBV5-1 and TRBJ1-3, with D possibly being TRBD1 (6 bases). This CDR3 spans 19 amino acids. V dropped 6 bases and J dropped 2 bases, with 27 bases sitting between them. CDR1 SGHRS and CDR2 YFSETQ come from the germline V gene. As DNA, the CDR3 is TGCGCCAGCACCCCCGGACAGCTTCGATGGGGTAACACTGGAAACACCATATATTTT. It codes for CASTPGQLRWGNTGNTIYF.

This chain links TRBV5-1 with TRBJ2-2; the match to TRBD2 covers 11 bases. Germline V gene data show CDR1 as SGHRS and CDR2 as YFSETQ. The trim removed 2 bases at V and 5 bases at J, leaving 8 bases unmatched. The CDR3 totals 17 residues. The CDR3 is CASSLISGTSGTGELFF. The CDR3 nucleotides are TGCGCCAGCAGCTTAATAAGCGGGACTAGCGGAACCGGGGAGCTGTTTTTT. Drawing the rest from reference TRBV5-1 and TRBJ2-2, the complete variable domain is KAGVTQTPRYLIKTRGQQVTLSCSPISGHRSVSWYQQTPGQGLQFLFEYFSETQRNKGNFPGRFSGRQFSNSRSEMNVSTLELGDSALYLCASSLISGTSGTGELFFGEGSRLTVL.

The rearrangement links TRBV6-4 to TRBJ2-3, with 13 bases matching TRBD2. V dropped 0 bases and J dropped 4; count of bases not matched to a gene: 16. This CDR3 has 21 residues. CDR1 MRHNA and CDR2 SNTAGT come from the germline V gene. CDR3: CASSDSIRLLGLAGWADTQYF. Here the CDR3 DNA reads TGTGCCAGCAGTGACTCGATACGGCTGCTGGGACTAGCGGGGTGGGCAGATACGCAGTATTTT.

The genes are TRBV19 and TRBJ2-3; 7 bases line up with TRBD1. Germline values: CDR1 LNHDA, CDR2 SQIVND (reference sequence). The J segment lost 2 bases and the V segment lost 4 bases, leaving 9 bases of the junction unmatched. CDR3 length equals 16 residues. The CDR3 nucleotides are TGTGCCAGTAGTACTTCGACAGGGAAATTCACAGATACGCAGTATTTT. Protein: CASSTSTGKFTDTQYF.

This clone was seen once. The V call is TRBV2, the J call TRBJ2-1; D might be TRBD1 (6 bases). The CDR3 spans 16 residues. Germline V CDR1 and CDR2: SNHLY, FYNNEI. V dropped 7 bases and J dropped 7 bases, with 23 bases sitting between them. The CDR3 loop reads CASIEDQGKGLNEQFF. Written as DNA, the CDR3 is TGTGCCAGCATCGAAGATCAGGGGAAGGGGTTGAATGAGCAGTTCTTC.

With respect to this clone: Within the sample, other DNA sequences also encode this same CDR3. The chain uses TRBV2 and TRBJ2-3; TRBD2 matches at 9 bases. The junction had 0 bases not matched to a gene; V was cut back by 2 bases and J by 0 bases. CDR3 size: 15 residues. Germline V CDR1 and CDR2: SNHLY, FYNNEI. The CDR3 reads CASSELAGSTDTQYF. The CDR3 DNA reads as TGTGCCAGCAGTGAACTAGCGGGGAGCACAGATACGCAGTATTTT.

The gene calls are TRBV10-2 and TRBJ2-1; 16 nucleotides line up with TRBD2. This CDR3 is 23 amino acids long. J gave up 7 bases and V 3 bases, and 24 bases lay outside the gene matches. Germline-derived CDR1 and CDR2 are WSHSY and SAAADI. The CDR3 DNA is TGCGCCAGCAGTGACCTGGGACAGGGGATAGGGACTAGCGGGAGGGCCGAGGCTAATGAGCAGTTCTTC. Its translation is CASSDLGQGIGTSGRAEANEQFF.

J is TRBJ2-5 and V is TRBV19; TRBD2 is a possible D gene (6 bases). Trimming removed 5 bases at V and 5 bases at J, with 12 bases between. This CDR3 comprises 13 residues. Germline V gene sequence: CDR1 LNHDA, CDR2 SQIVND (reference sequence). Here the CDR3 DNA reads TGTGCCAGTAGTCCTGGGGGGTTTGAGACCCAGTACTTC. It is translated as CASSPGGFETQYF. The complete variable domain, with remaining parts taken from reference TRBV19 and TRBJ2-5, reads DGGITQSPKYLFRKEGQNVTLSCEQNLNHDAMYWYRQDPGQGLRLIYYSQIVNDFQKGDIAEGYSVSREKKESFPLTVTSAQKNPTAFYLCASSPGGFETQYFGPGTRLLVL.

Of note for this clone: Other nucleotide sequences from this sample produce the same CDR3. The chain recombines TRBV5-1 with TRBJ2-2; D is perhaps TRBD1 or TRBD2 (5 bases each). CDR3 length: 15 amino acids. V was pared by 3 bases and J by 0 bases, with 9 bases between. The germline V gene encodes CDR1 SGHRS and CDR2 YFSETQ. Here the CDR3 reads CASSSGTPNTGELFF. The DNA for the CDR3 is TGCGCCAGCAGCTCCGGGACCCCGAACACCGGGGAGCTGTTTTTT.

This clone was found once. The chain couples TRBV19 to TRBJ1-2, with D hard to call. The V gene lost 7 bases and the J gene lost 2 bases, with 11 bases spanning the gap. The CDR3 is 13 residues long. CDR1 and CDR2 from the germline V gene are LNHDA and SQIVND (reference sequence). The CDR3 region has the DNA TGTGCCAGTAATAAAGGACGGAACTATGGCTACACCTTC. Translated: CASNKGRNYGYTF. Full variable domain (remainder filled in from reference TRBV19 and TRBJ1-2): DGGITQSPKYLFRKEGQNVTLSCEQNLNHDAMYWYRQDPGQGLRLIYYSQIVNDFQKGDIAEGYSVSREKKESFPLTVTSAQKNPTAFYLCASNKGRNYGYTFGSGTRLTVV.